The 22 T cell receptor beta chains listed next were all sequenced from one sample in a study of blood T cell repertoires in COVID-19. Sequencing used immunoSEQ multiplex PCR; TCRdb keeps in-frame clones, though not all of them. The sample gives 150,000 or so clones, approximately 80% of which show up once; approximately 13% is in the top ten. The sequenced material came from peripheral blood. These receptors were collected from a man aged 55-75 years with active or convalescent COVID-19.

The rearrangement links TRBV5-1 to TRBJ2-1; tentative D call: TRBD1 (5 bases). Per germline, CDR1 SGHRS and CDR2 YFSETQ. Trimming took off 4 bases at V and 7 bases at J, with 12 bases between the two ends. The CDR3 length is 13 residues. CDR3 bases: TGCGCCAGCAGCGCCGAAGGGGTTAATGAGCAGTTCTTC. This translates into CASSAEGVNEQFF.

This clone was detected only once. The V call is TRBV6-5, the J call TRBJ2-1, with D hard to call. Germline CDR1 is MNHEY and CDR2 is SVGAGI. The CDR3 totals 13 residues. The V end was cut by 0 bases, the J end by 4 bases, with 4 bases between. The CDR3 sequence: CASSYSRYNEQFF. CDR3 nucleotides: TGTGCCAGCAGTTACTCCCGGTACAATGAGCAGTTCTTC.

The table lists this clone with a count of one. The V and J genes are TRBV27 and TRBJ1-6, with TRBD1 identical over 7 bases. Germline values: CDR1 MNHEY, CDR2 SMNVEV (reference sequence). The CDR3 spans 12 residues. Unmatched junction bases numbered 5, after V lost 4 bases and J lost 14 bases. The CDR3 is CASSYRQGTLHF. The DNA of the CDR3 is TGTGCCAGCAGTTACCGACAGGGCACCCTCCACTTT.

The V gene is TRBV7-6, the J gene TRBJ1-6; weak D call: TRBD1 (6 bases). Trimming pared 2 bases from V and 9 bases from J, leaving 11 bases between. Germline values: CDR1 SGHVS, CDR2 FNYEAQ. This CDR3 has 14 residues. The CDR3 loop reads CASSLQGLSSPLHF. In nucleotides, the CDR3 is TGTGCCAGCAGCTTACAGGGGTTAAGTTCACCCCTCCACTTT.

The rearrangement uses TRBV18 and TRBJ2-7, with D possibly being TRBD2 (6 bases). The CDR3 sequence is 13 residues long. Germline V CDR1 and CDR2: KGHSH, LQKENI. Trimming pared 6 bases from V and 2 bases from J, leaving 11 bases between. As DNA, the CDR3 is TGTGCCAGCTCGGGACTCCAAACCTACGAGCAGTACTTC. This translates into CASSGLQTYEQYF.

The CDR3 nucleotides read TGTGCCAGCTCACCACTCGGAGGCGGGGGGATCACAGATACGCAGTATTTT. Protein sequence: CASSPLGGGGITDTQYF. V and J are TRBV18 and TRBJ2-3; 8 positions match TRBD2. Per the germline V gene, CDR1 is KGHSH and CDR2 is LQKENI. With 1 base clipped from V and 2 bases from J, the junction kept 8 bases outside the gene matches. The CDR3 is 17 residues long.

CDR3 DNA sequence: TGTGCCAGCAGCCGGGACAGCAATCAAGAGACCCAGTACTTC. The encoded protein is CASSRDSNQETQYF. The genes are TRBV5-4 and TRBJ2-5; 7 bases are shared with TRBD1. V shed 4 bases and J 2 bases; nucleotides not matched to a gene: 5. Per the germline V gene, CDR1 is SGHNT and CDR2 is YYREEE (reference sequence). This CDR3 has 14 residues. The full variable domain, in which reference TRBV5-4 and TRBJ2-5 provide the parts outside the CDR3, is ETGVTQSPTHLIKTRGQQVTLRCSSQSGHNTVSWYQQALGQGPQFIFQYYREEENGRGNFPPRFSGLQFPNYSSELNVNALELDDSALYLCASSRDSNQETQYFGPGTRLLVL.

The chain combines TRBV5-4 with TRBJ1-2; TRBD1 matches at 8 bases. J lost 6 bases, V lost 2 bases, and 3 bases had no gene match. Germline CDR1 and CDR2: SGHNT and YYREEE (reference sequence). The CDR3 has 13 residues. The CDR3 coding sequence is TGTGCCAGCAGCTTAACAGGGGGTCATGGCTACACCTTC. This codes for CASSLTGGHGYTF.

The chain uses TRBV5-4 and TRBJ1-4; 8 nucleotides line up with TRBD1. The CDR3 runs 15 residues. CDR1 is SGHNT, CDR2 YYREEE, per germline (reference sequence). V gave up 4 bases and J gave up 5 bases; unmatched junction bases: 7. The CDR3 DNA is TGTGCCAGCAGCCCGCAGGGGGCGCTCAATGAAAAACTGTTTTTT. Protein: CASSPQGALNEKLFF.

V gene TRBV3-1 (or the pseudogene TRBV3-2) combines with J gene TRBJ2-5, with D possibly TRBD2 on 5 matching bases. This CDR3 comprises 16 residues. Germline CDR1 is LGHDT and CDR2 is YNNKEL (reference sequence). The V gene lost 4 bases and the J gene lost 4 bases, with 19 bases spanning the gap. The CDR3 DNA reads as TGTGCCAGCAGCCGCAAGGGTTATGACTACGGAGAGACCCAGTACTTC. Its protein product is CASSRKGYDYGETQYF.

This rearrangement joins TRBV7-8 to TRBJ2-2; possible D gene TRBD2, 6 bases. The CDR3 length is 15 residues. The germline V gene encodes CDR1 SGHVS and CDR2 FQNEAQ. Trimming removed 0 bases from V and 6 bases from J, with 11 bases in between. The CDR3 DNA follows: TGTGCCAGCAGCTTAGCGGGGGGAGTTGCCGGGGAGCTGTTTTTT. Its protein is CASSLAGGVAGELFF. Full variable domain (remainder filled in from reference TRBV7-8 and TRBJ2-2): GAGVSQSPRYKVAKRGQDVALRCDPISGHVSLFWYQQALGQGPEFLTYFQNEAQLDKSGLPSDRFFAERPEGSVSTLKIQRTQQEDSAVYLCASSLAGGVAGELFFGEGSRLTVL.

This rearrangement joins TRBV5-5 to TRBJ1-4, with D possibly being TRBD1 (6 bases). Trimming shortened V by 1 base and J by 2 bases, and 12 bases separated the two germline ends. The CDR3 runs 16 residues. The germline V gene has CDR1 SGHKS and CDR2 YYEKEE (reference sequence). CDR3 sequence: CASSLFSTGTNEKLFF. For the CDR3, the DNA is TGTGCCAGCAGCTTGTTTTCAACAGGGACTAATGAAAAACTGTTTTTT.

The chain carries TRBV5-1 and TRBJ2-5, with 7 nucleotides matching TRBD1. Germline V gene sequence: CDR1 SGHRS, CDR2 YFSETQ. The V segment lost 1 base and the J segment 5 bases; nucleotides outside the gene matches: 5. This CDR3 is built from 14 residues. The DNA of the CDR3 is TGCGCCAGCAGCTTGACAGGGGCCGGGGAGACCCAGTACTTC. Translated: CASSLTGAGETQYF.

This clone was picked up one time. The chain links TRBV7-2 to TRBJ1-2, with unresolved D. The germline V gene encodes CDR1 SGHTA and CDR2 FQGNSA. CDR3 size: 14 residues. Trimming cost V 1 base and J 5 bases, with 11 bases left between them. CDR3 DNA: TGTGCCAGCAGCTTAGGTCCGAACGGTTATGGCTACACCTTC. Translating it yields CASSLGPNGYGYTF.

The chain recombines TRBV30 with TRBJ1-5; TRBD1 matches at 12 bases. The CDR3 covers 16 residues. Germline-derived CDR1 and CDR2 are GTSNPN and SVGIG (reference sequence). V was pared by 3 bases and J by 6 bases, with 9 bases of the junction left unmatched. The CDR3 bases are TGTGCCTGGAGGGAAGCCGGGACAGGGGGCACTCAGCCCCAGCATTTT. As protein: CAWREAGTGGTQPQHF.

Here the CDR3 reads CSALAGETQYF. Here the CDR3 DNA reads TGCAGCGCACTAGCTGGGGAGACCCAGTACTTC. The genes are TRBV29-1 and TRBJ2-5, with D possibly TRBD2 on 6 matching bases. CDR1 SQVTM and CDR2 ANQGSEA come from the germline V gene. Trimming removed 7 bases at V and 5 bases at J, with 11 bases between. CDR3 size: 11 residues.

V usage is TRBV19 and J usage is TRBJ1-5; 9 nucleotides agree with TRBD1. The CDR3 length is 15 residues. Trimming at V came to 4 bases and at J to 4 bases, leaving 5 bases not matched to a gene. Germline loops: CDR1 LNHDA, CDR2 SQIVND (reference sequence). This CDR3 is CASSKGQGLNQPQHF. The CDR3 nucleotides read TGTGCCAGTAGTAAGGGACAGGGACTGAATCAGCCCCAGCATTTT.

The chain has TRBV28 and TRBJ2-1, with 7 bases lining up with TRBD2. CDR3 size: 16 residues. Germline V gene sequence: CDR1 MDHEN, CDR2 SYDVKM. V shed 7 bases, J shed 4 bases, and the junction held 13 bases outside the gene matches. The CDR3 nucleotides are TGTGCCAGCACTGTTGCCGAGTGGGGGGGTTACAATGAGCAGTTCTTC. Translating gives CASTVAEWGGYNEQFF.

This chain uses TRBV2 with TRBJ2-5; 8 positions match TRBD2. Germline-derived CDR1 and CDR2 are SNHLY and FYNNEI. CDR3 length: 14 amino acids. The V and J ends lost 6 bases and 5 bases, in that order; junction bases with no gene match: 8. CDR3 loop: CASRPGLESETQYF. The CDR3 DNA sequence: TGTGCCAGCAGACCGGGACTAGAATCCGAGACCCAGTACTTC.

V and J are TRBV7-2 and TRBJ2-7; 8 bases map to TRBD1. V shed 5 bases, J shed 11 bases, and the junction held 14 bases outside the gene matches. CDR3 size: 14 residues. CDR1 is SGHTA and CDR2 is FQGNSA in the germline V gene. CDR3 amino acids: CASSPTGTGYLEYF. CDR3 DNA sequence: TGTGCCAGCAGCCCCACCGGGACAGGTTATTTGGAGTACTTC.

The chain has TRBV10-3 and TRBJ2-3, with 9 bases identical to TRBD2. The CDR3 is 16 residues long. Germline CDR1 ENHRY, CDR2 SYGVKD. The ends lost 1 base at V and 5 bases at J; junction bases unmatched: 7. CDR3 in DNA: TGTGCCATCAGTGAGTGGAGCGGGGGGACGGGAGATACGCAGTATTTT. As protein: CAISEWSGGTGDTQYF.

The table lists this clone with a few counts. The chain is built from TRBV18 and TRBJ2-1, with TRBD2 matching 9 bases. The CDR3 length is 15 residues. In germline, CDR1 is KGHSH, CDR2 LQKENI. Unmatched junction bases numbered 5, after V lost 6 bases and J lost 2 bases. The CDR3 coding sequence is TGTGCCAGCTCTGGTGCGGGAGGGGCCTACAATGAGCAGTTCTTC. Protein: CASSGAGGAYNEQFF.